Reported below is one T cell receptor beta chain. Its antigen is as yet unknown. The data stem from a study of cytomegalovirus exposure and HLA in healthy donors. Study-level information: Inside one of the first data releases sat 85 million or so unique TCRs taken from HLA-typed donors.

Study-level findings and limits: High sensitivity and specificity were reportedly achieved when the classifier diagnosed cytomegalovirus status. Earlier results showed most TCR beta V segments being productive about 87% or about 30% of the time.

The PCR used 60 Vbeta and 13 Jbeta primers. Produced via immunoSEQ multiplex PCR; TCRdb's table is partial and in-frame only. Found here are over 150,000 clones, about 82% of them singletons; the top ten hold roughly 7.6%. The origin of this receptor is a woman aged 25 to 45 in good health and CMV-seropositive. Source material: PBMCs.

CDR3 sequence reads: CASSLYGSGTGELFF. CDR3 DNA sequence: TGTGCCAGCAGTTTATACGGGTCGGGCACCGGGGAGCTGTTTTTT. J is TRBJ2-2 and V is TRBV2; no reliable D call. The CDR3 is 15 amino acids. The ends were cut back, 5 bases at V and 4 bases at J, with 14 bases in the middle. Germline CDR1 is SNHLY and CDR2 is FYNNEI.